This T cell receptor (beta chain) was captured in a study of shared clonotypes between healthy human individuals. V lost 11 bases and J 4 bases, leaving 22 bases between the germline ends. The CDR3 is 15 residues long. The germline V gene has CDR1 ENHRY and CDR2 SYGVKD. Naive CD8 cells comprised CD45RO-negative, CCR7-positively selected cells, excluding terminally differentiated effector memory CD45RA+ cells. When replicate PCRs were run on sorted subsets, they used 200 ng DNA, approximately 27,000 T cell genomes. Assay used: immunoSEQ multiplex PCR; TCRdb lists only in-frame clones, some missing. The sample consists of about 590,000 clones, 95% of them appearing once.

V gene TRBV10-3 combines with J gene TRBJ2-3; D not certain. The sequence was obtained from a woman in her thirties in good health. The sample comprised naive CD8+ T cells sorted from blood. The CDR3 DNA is TGTGCCTCCATCAGTGGCCCAGCCGATCCAGATACGCAGTATTTT. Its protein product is CASISGPADPDTQYF.